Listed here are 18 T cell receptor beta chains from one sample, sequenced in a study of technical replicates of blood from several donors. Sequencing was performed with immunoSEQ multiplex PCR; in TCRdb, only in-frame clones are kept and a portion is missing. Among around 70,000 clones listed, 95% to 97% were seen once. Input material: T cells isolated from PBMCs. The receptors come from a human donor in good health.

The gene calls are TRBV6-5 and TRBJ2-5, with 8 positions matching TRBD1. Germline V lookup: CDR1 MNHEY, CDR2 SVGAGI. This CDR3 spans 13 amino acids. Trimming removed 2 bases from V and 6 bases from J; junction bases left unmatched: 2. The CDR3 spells CASSYDRGKTQYF. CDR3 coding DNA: TGTGCCAGCAGTTACGACAGGGGAAAGACCCAGTACTTC.

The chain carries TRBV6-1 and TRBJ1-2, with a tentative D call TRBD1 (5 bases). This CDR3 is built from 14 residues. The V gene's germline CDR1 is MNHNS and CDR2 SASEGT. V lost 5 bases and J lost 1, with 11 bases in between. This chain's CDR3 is CASSPIDSNYGYTF. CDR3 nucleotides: TGTGCCAGCAGTCCCATTGACAGTAACTATGGCTACACCTTC.

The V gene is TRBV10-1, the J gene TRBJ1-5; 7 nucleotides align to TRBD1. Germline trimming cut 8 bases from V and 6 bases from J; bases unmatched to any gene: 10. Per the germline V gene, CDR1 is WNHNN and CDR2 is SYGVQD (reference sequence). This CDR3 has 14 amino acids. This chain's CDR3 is CASRRDREVQPQHF. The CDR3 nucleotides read TGCGCCAGCCGGAGGGACAGAGAGGTTCAGCCCCAGCATTTT.

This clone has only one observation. The CDR3 protein is CASGQGQGYEKLFF. The CDR3 coding sequence is TGTGCCAGCGGCCAGGGACAGGGGTATGAAAAACTGTTTTTT. The chain has TRBV7-2 and TRBJ1-4; TRBD1 aligns across 10 bases. The V gene end was trimmed by 8 bases and the J gene end by 6 bases; junction bases not matched to a gene: 6. The CDR3 loop spans 14 amino acids. Germline values: CDR1 SGHTA, CDR2 FQGNSA.

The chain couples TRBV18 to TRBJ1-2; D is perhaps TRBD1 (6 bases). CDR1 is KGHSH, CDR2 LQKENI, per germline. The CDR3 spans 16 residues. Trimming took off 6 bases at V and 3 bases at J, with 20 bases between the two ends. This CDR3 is CASSFGQAGDDYGYTF. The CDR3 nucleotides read TGTGCCAGCTCCTTCGGACAAGCAGGGGATGACTATGGCTACACCTTC.

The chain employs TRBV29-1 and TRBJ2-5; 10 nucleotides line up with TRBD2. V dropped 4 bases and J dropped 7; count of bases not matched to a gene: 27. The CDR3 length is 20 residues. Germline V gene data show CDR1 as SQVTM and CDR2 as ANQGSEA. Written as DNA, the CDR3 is TGCAGCGTTGGTCCCGAGGGACGGGGCGGGACTAGCGAAACAAGAGGGACCCAGTACTTC. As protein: CSVGPEGRGGTSETRGTQYF.

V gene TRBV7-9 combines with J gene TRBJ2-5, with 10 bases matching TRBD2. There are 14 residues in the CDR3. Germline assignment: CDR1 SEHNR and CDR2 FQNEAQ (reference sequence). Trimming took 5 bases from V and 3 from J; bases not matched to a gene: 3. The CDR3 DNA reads TGTGCCAGCAGCGCCGGACTAGCGGAAGAGACCCAGTACTTC. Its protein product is CASSAGLAEETQYF.

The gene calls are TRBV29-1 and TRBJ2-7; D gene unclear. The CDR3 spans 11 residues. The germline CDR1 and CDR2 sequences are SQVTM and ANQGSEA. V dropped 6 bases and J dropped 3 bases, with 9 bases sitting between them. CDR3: CSVATGYEQYF. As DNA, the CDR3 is TGCAGCGTAGCTACGGGCTACGAGCAGTACTTC.

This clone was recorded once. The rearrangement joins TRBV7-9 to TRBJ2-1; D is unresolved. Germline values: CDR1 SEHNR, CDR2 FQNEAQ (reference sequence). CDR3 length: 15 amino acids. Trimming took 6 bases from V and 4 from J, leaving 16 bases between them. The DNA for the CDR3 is TGTGCCAGCAGAAGTCGGGTTGGTGGTTACAATGAGCAGTTCTTC. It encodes CASRSRVGGYNEQFF.

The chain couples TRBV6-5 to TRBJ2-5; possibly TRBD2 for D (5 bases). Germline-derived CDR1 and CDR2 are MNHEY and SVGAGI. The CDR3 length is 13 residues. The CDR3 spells CANLAPGTETQYF. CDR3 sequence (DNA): TGTGCTAATCTAGCCCCAGGTACAGAGACCCAGTACTTC.

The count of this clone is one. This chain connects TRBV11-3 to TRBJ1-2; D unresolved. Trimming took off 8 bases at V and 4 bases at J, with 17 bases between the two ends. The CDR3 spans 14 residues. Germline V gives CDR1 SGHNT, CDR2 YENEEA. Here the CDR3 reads CASSITTSGYGYTF. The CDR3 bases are TGTGCCAGCTCTATTACTACCTCGGGCTATGGCTACACCTTC. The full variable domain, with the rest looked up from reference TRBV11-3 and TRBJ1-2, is EAGVVQSPRYKIIEKKQPVAFWCNPISGHNTLYWYLQNLGQGPELLIRYENEEAVDDSQLPKDRFSAERLKGVDSTLKIQPAELGDSAVYLCASSITTSGYGYTFGSGTRLTVV.

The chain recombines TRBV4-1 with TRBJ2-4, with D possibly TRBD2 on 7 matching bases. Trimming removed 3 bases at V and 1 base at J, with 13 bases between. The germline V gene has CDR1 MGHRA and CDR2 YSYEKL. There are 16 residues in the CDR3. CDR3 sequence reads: CASSQAEGGAKNIQYF. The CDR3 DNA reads TGCGCCAGCAGCCAGGCGGAGGGGGGGGCCAAAAACATTCAGTACTTC.

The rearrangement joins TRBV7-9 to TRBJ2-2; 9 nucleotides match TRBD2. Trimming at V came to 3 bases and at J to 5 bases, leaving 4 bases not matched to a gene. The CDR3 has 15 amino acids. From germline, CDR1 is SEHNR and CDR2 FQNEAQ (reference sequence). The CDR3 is CASSFSGGGTGELFF. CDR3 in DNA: TGTGCCAGCAGCTTTAGCGGGGGCGGGACCGGGGAGCTGTTTTTT.

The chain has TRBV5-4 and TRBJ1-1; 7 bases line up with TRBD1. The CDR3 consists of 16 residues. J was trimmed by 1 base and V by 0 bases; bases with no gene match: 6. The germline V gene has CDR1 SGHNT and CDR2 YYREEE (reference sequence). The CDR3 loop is CASSLAYEGANTEAFF. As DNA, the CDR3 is TGTGCCAGCAGCTTGGCATATGAGGGGGCGAACACTGAAGCTTTCTTT.

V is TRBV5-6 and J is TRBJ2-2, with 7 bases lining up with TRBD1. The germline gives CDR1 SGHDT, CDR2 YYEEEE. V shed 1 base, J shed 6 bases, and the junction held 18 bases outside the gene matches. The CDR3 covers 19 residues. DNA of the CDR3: TGTGCCAGCAGCTTGATCGGACCGGGCTACAGGGGAATTTCCGGGGAGCTGTTTTTT. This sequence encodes CASSLIGPGYRGISGELFF.

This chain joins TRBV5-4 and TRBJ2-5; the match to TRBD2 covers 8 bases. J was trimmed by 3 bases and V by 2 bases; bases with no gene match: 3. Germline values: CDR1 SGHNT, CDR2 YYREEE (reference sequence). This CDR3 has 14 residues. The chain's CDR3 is CASSFGTREETQYF. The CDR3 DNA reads TGTGCCAGCAGCTTTGGGACTAGGGAAGAGACCCAGTACTTC.

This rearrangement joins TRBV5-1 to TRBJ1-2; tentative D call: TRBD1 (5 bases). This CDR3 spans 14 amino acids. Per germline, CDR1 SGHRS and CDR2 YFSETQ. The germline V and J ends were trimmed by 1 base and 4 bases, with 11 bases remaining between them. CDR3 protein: CASSLSGGVYGYTF. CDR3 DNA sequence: TGCGCCAGCAGCTTGTCCGGGGGAGTCTATGGCTACACCTTC.

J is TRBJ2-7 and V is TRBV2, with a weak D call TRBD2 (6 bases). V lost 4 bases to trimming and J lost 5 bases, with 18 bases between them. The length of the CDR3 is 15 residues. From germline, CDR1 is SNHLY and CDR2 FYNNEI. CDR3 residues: CASSGLWGESDEQYF. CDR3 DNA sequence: TGTGCCAGCAGTGGCCTTTGGGGGGAGAGCGACGAGCAGTACTTC.